The TCR beta chain under discussion was sequenced for a study of post-analysis software for immune sequencing data. This CDR3 contains 15 residues. V trimming: 4 bases; J trimming: 7 bases; junction bases outside the gene matches: 6. Germline V gene sequence: CDR1 KGHDR, CDR2 SFDVKD. The authors incorporated unique molecular identifiers into the TCR beta cDNA libraries. Each CDR3 protein is one row after TCRdb ran MiXCR on the PCR reads. Here the sample spans about 500,000 distinct CDR3 sequences, approximately 45% being singletons. As regards this clonotype: Its matching antigen is unknown.

General study results and limits: In patients, five TRBV segments were more frequent than in controls, with TRBV5-6, TRBV5-1 and TRBV20-1 among them.

The rearrangement links TRBV24-1 to TRBJ2-2; 9 bases fit TRBD1. The TCR originated in a girl between 10 and 17 years old with multiple sclerosis. Source material: blood. The DNA for the CDR3 is TGTGCCACCAGTGACCGGACAGGGGAACACGGGGAGCTGTTTTTT. It translates to CATSDRTGEHGELFF.